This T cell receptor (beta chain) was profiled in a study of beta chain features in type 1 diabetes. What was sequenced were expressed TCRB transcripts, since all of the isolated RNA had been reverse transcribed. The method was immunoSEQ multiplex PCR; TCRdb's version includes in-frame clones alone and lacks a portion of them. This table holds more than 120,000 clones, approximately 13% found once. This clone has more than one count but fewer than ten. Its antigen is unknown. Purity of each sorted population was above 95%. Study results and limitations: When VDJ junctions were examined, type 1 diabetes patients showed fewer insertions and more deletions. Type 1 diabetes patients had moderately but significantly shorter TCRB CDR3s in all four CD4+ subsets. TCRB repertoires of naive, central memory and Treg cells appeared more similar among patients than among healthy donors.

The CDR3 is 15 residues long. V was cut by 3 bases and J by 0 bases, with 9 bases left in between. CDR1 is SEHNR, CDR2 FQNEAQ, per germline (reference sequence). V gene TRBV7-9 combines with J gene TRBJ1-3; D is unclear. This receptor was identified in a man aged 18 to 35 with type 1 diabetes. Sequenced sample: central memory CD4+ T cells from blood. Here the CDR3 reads CASSFSESSGNTIYF. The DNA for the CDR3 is TGTGCCAGCAGCTTCTCTGAGAGCTCTGGAAACACCATATATTTT.